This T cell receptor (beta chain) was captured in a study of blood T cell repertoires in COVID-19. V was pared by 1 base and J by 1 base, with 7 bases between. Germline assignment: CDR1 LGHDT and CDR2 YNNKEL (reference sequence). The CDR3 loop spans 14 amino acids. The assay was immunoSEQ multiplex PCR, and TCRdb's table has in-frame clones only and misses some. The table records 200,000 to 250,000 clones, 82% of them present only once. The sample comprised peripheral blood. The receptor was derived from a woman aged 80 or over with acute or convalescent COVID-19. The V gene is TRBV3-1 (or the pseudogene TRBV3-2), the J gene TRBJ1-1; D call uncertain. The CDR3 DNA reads TGTGCCAGCAGCCAAGGGAGGGAGAACACTGAAGCTTTCTTT. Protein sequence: CASSQGRENTEAFF.